The sequence of this T cell receptor beta chain was determined in a study of T-cell reconstitution after alpha-beta-depleted transplantation in children. This clonotype was observed many times. Germline V gene data show CDR1 as LNHNV and CDR2 as YYDKDF (reference sequence). Trimming pared 4 bases from V and 4 bases from J, leaving 19 bases between. This CDR3 spans 16 amino acids. During its preparation, the TCRbeta library received unique molecular identifiers. TCRdb reprocessed the PCR reads via MiXCR and lists one record per CDR3 protein. The sample carries more than 85,000 distinct CDR3 sequences, 10% recorded once.

The receptor comes from a human donor who donated a stem cell graft to a child with acute lymphoblastic leukemia. The source was PBMCs from the stem cell graft donor, collected from the stem cell graft. The V gene is TRBV15, the J gene TRBJ1-2; no firm D call. CDR3 sequence (DNA): TGTGCCACCAGCAAGTTGGTTGGCAGCCCTACCTATGGCTACACCTTC. Its translation: CATSKLVGSPTYGYTF. The complete variable domain, with remaining parts taken from reference TRBV15 and TRBJ1-2, reads DAMVIQNPRYQVTQFGKPVTLSCSQTLNHNVMYWYQQKSSQAPKLLFHYYDKDFNNEADTPDNFQSRRPNTSFCFLDIRSPGLGDTAMYLCATSKLVGSPTYGYTFGSGTRLTVV.